A selection of T cell receptor beta chains follows, all from one sample in a study of blood T cell repertoires in COVID-19. Using immunoSEQ multiplex PCR, the repertoire was profiled, and TCRdb retains in-frame clones only, with some absent. The sample has tens of thousands of clones; around 89% are singletons. The sample consisted of peripheral blood. The source of these receptors is a human donor with active COVID-19. The donor label of this sample is uncertain. Both conserved end residues are part of each CDR3.

V gene: TRBV7-2
J gene: TRBJ1-2
CDR3 protein: CASSLGGYYGYTF

V gene: TRBV2
J gene: TRBJ2-1
CDR3 protein: CASSEEGGGDNEQFF

V gene: TRBV14
J gene: TRBJ2-7
CDR3 protein: CASSQDWGQGLYEQYF

V gene: TRBV5-1
J gene: TRBJ2-1
CDR3 protein: CASSSRLKPYNEQFF

V gene: TRBV7-2
J gene: TRBJ1-4
CDR3 protein: CASSLAGWGVGEKLFF

V gene: TRBV19
J gene: TRBJ2-3
CDR3 protein: CASSIPGLGAGADTQYF

V gene: TRBV5-5
J gene: TRBJ1-3
CDR3 protein: CASSSRGFSGNTIYF

V gene: TRBV4-3
J gene: TRBJ2-1
CDR3 protein: CASSQDPTSYGPNEQFF

V gene: TRBV5-8
J gene: TRBJ1-5
CDR3 protein: CASSLTGEDQPQHF

V gene: TRBV3-1/TRBV3-2
J gene: TRBJ1-5
CDR3 protein: CASSQDPARRVTHF

V gene: TRBV18
J gene: TRBJ2-3
CDR3 protein: CASSPRQGMLDTQYF

V gene: TRBV5-4
J gene: TRBJ2-1
CDR3 protein: CASSLDLTGYNEQFF

V gene: TRBV19
J gene: TRBJ2-2
CDR3 protein: CASSMLGAGENTGELFF

V gene: TRBV4-3
J gene: TRBJ2-1
CDR3 protein: CASSQETSGRLYNEQFF

V gene: TRBV30
J gene: TRBJ2-7
CDR3 protein: CAWNRGRNEQYF

V gene: TRBV27
J gene: TRBJ2-3
CDR3 protein: CASSFIADTQYF

V gene: TRBV1
J gene: TRBJ2-2
CDR3 protein: CTVEIAGVGTGELFF

V gene: TRBV27
J gene: TRBJ2-7
CDR3 protein: CASRGDRDYEQYF

V gene: TRBV21-1
J gene: TRBJ2-1
CDR3 protein: CASSLLKEDRGLGEQFF

V gene: TRBV5-4
J gene: TRBJ1-1
CDR3 protein: CASRSGGAETEAFF

V gene: TRBV5-1
J gene: TRBJ2-5
CDR3 protein: CASTEGAGQQETQYF

V gene: TRBV29-1
J gene: TRBJ1-2
CDR3 protein: CSVYGTGGYGYTF

V gene: TRBV7-8
J gene: TRBJ2-7
CDR3 protein: CASSLATDVAGGRWYF

V gene: TRBV30
J gene: TRBJ1-5
CDR3 protein: CAYSRGVDSNQPQHF

V gene: TRBV29-1
J gene: TRBJ1-4
CDR3 protein: CSVSCAKLFF

V gene: TRBV10-3
J gene: TRBJ1-6
CDR3 protein: CATVDGTATSPLHF

V gene: TRBV6-2/TRBV6-3
J gene: TRBJ1-5
CDR3 protein: CASSARQGEQPQHF

V gene: TRBV12-3/TRBV12-4
J gene: TRBJ1-2
CDR3 protein: CASTANYGYTF

V gene: TRBV5-5
J gene: TRBJ2-5
CDR3 protein: CASSPAGGQETQYF

V gene: TRBV5-1
J gene: TRBJ2-3
CDR3 protein: CASSLASGGAADTQYF

V gene: TRBV9
J gene: TRBJ2-2
CDR3 protein: CASSANPSTGELFF

V gene: TRBV5-4
J gene: TRBJ2-2
CDR3 protein: CASSQTSGVRSGELFF